The 14 T cell receptor beta chains below come from one sample, sequenced in a study of Graves' ophthalmopathy and Graves' hyperthyroidism. CDR3 regions of TCR beta were amplified from RNA transcripts. HTBI-primed first-round RT-PCR preceded second-round multiplex PCR. TCRdb re-derived calls from the multiplex PCR reads in MiXCR, one entry per CDR3 protein. The data show about 740,000 distinct CDR3 sequences, roughly 40% seen once. Sequencing was done on a sample of peripheral blood. Receptors were obtained from an adult man with Graves' ophthalmopathy.

Notes on this clonotype: One base away lies a much larger clone, so this may be a sequencing read error. V usage is TRBV15 and J usage is TRBJ2-7; D remains ambiguous. Germline CDR1 is LNHNV and CDR2 is YYDKDF (reference sequence). This CDR3 has 15 residues. Trimming took 4 bases from V and 5 from J, leaving 18 bases between them. CDR3 bases: TGTGCCACCAGCAAAGATCTAAACCGAAGAAACGAGCAGTACTTC. This encodes CATSKDLNRRNEQYF. Full variable domain (missing parts from reference TRBV15 and TRBJ2-7): DAMVIQNPRYQVTQFGKPVTLSCSQTLNHNVMYWYQQKSSQAPKLLFHYYDKDFNNEADTPDNFQSRRPNTSFCFLDIRSPGLGDTAMYLCATSKDLNRRNEQYFGPGTRLTVT.

The V and J genes are TRBV20-1 and TRBJ1-3; no definite D call. V lost 1 base to trimming and J lost 7 bases, with 11 bases between them. The CDR3 covers 13 residues. CDR1 is DFQATT and CDR2 is SNEGSKA in the germline V gene (reference sequence). This chain's CDR3 is CSARGSVGNTIYF. The CDR3 DNA reads TGCAGTGCTAGAGGCTCCGTGGGGAACACCATATATTTT.

Concerning this clonotype itself: A much larger clone is a single base away; this may be a read error. The V gene is TRBV29-1, the J gene TRBJ2-7; D is ambiguous. Trimming cost V 6 bases and J 6 bases, with 24 bases left between them. CDR1 is SQVTM, CDR2 ANQGSEA, per germline. This CDR3 spans 15 amino acids. The CDR3 loop is CSVGRSRVGVFEQYF. DNA for the CDR3: TGCAGCGTCGGGCGCTCTAGGGTTGGGGTCTTCGAGCAGTACTTC.

The CDR3 loop reads CASSEGGAGYNSPLHF. CDR3 DNA sequence: TGTGCCAGCAGTGAGGGTGGGGCTGGCTATAATTCACCCCTCCACTTT. V is TRBV25-1 and J is TRBJ1-6; D perhaps matches TRBD1 (5 bases). The CDR3 is made up of 16 amino acids. Germline V gives CDR1 MGHDK, CDR2 SYGVNS. V lost 3 bases and J lost 3, with 12 bases in between.

The rearrangement uses TRBV20-1 and TRBJ2-7; 11 nucleotides line up with TRBD2. The CDR3 is 15 residues long. J lost 4 bases, V lost 1 base, and 6 bases had no gene match. The germline V gene encodes CDR1 DFQATT and CDR2 SNEGSKA (reference sequence). As DNA, the CDR3 is TGCAGTGCTAGAGGATCTAGCGGGAGGACGTACGAGCAGTACTTC. It encodes CSARGSSGRTYEQYF.

This clonotype came up a few times. The junction departs from germline at one end; a sequencing error may be responsible. The chain recombines TRBV24-1 with TRBJ1-5; a weak D match, TRBD1 (5 bases). CDR3 size: 16 residues. Germline V gene lookup returns CDR1 KGHDR and CDR2 SFDVKD. CDR3 sequence: CASSPREGKTNQPQHF. Here the CDR3 DNA reads TGTGCCAGCAGTCCCAGGGAGGGTAAGACCAATCAGCCCCAGCATTTT.

This clonotype was counted ten times or more. The rearrangement uses TRBV25-1 and TRBJ2-7, with D tentatively TRBD1 (6 bases). Trimming stripped 8 bases from V and 5 bases from J, with 13 bases between. The germline V gene encodes CDR1 MGHDK and CDR2 SYGVNS. This CDR3 region has 12 residues. CDR3 DNA: TGTGCCAGCGGTATACAGGGCGACGAGCAGTACTTC. Amino acids: CASGIQGDEQYF.

The sample holds many counts of this clonotype. The chain employs TRBV5-4 and TRBJ1-2; maybe TRBD1 (6 bases). The CDR3 is made up of 14 amino acids. Germline V gene lookup returns CDR1 SGHNT and CDR2 YYREEE (reference sequence). The V end was cut by 3 bases, the J end by 3 bases, with 12 bases between. CDR3: CASSSQGLDYGYTF. CDR3 in DNA: TGTGCCAGCAGCTCCCAGGGGTTGGACTATGGCTACACCTTC.

This clonotype was observed a handful of times. The chain employs TRBV5-1 and TRBJ2-7; 8 positions agree with TRBD2. Germline loops: CDR1 SGHRS, CDR2 YFSETQ. This CDR3 is built from 15 residues. The V gene end was trimmed by 0 bases and the J gene end by 5 bases; junction bases not matched to a gene: 7. The CDR3 nucleotides are TGCGCCAGCAGCTTGGGGGGGACTAGGCTCGACGAGCAGTACTTC. This sequence encodes CASSLGGTRLDEQYF. The variable domain in full, completed from reference TRBV5-1 and TRBJ2-7, reads KAGVTQTPRYLIKTRGQQVTLSCSPISGHRSVSWYQQTPGQGLQFLFEYFSETQRNKGNFPGRFSGRQFSNSRSEMNVSTLELGDSALYLCASSLGGTRLDEQYFGPGTRLTVT.

This clonotype was observed a few times. J is TRBJ2-5 and V is TRBV4-1; D gene ambiguous. CDR1 is MGHRA and CDR2 is YSYEKL in the germline V gene. V was shortened by 1 base and J by 5 bases, with 8 bases between the two germline ends. The CDR3 runs to 13 residues. The CDR3 bases are TGCGCCAGCAGCCAAGGTCAGTCGGAGACCCAGTACTTC. Its translation: CASSQGQSETQYF.

This chain joins TRBV11-1 and TRBJ2-7, with 8 bases that match TRBD1. J gave up 6 bases and V 5 bases, and 6 bases lay outside the gene matches. Looked up from germline, CDR1 is SGHAT and CDR2 is FQDESV (reference sequence). This CDR3 has 13 residues. The CDR3 protein is CASSRQGISEQYF. The CDR3 DNA follows: TGTGCCAGCAGCCGACAGGGGATCAGCGAGCAGTACTTC.

This clonotype was seen ten or more times. The rearrangement links TRBV15 to TRBJ1-2; TRBD1 is a possible D gene (6 bases). V dropped 0 bases and J dropped 4 bases, with 15 bases sitting between them. CDR1 is LNHNV, CDR2 YYDKDF, per germline (reference sequence). The length of the CDR3 is 16 residues. The CDR3 here is CATSRDVSDRAYGYTF. The CDR3 nucleotides read TGTGCCACCAGCAGAGATGTCTCGGACAGAGCCTATGGCTACACCTTC.

V gene TRBV6-5 combines with J gene TRBJ1-1; D is perhaps TRBD1 (5 bases). The germline V gene has CDR1 MNHEY and CDR2 SVGAGI. The CDR3 runs to 13 residues. Trimming cost V 2 bases and J 8 bases, with 12 bases left between them. The CDR3 sequence: CASSYLDNEEAFF. The CDR3 coding sequence is TGTGCCAGCAGTTACCTGGACAATGAAGAAGCTTTCTTT.

This clonotype came up many times. V is TRBV7-9 and J is TRBJ2-2, with D possibly matching TRBD1 (6 bases). From germline, CDR1 is SEHNR and CDR2 FQNEAQ (reference sequence). Trimming removed 4 bases from V and 7 bases from J, with 10 bases in between. The CDR3 spans 13 residues. CDR3 DNA: TGTGCCAGCAGCTCCACAGGGTTCGGGGAGCTGTTTTTT. Protein product: CASSSTGFGELFF.